This entry features one T cell receptor beta chain sequence. Its antigen is undetermined. Every patient was untreated before thyroid surgery. These data come from a study of metastatic and nonmetastatic thyroid tumors. Findings and caveats of the study: Compared with benign nodules, malignant thyroid tumors were reported to have significantly higher TCR beta diversity in both blood and tumor.

TCRdb re-clonotyped the PCR reads via MiXCR. The table includes 75,000 to 95,000 clones, approximately 12% detected once. Per germline, CDR1 MDHEN and CDR2 SYDVKM. The V end lost 7 bases, the J end lost 0 bases, and 9 bases lay between the germline ends. The CDR3 has 13 amino acids. The source of this sequence is a female donor with papillary thyroid cancer or a benign thyroid nodule (not recorded which). Some clones in this sample may be carry-over from other donors' samples. Material for sequencing was blood. The V gene is TRBV28, the J gene TRBJ1-1; D not resolved. CDR3: CASNRIMNTEAFF. CDR3 coding DNA: TGTGCCAGCAATAGAATAATGAACACTGAAGCTTTCTTT.